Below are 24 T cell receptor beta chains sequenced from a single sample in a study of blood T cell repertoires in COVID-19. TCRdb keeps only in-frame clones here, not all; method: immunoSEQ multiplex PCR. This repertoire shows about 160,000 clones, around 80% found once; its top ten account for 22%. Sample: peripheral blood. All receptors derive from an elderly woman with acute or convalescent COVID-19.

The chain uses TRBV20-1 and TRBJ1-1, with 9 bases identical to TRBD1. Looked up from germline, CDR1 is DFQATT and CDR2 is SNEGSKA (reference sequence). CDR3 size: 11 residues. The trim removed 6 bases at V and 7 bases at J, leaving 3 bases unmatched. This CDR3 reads CSAQDRGEAFF. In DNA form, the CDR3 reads TGCAGTGCGCAGGACAGGGGTGAAGCTTTCTTT.

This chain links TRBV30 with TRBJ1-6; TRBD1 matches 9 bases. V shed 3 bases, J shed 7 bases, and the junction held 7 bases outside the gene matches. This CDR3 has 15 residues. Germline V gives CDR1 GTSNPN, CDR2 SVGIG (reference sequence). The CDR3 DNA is TGTGCCTGGAGGGACAGGGGCGAGTGGAATTCACCCCTCCACTTT. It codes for CAWRDRGEWNSPLHF.

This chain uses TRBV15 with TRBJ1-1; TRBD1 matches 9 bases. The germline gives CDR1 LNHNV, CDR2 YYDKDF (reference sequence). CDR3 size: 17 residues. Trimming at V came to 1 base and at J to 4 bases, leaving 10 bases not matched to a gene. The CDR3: CATSRGPQGAGGTEAFF. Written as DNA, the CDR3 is TGTGCCACCAGCAGAGGCCCACAGGGGGCCGGTGGCACTGAAGCTTTCTTT.

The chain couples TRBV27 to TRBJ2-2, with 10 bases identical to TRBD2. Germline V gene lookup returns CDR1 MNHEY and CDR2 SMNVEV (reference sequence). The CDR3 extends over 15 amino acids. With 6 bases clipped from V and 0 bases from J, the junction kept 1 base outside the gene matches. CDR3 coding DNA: TGTGCCAGCAGGAGCGGGAGGGCGAACACCGGGGAGCTGTTTTTT. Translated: CASRSGRANTGELFF.

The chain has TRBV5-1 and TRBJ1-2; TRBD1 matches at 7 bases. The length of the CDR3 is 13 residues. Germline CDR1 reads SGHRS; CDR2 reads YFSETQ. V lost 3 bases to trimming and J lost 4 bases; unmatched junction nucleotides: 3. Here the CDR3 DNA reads TGCGCCAGCAGCTCCGGGACAGTCTATGGCTACACCTTC. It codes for CASSSGTVYGYTF.

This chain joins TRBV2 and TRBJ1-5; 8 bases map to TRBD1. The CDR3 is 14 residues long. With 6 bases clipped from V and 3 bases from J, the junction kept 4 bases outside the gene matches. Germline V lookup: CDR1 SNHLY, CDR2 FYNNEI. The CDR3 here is CASRRTGNNQPQHF. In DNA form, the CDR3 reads TGTGCCAGCAGGAGGACAGGGAACAATCAGCCCCAGCATTTT.

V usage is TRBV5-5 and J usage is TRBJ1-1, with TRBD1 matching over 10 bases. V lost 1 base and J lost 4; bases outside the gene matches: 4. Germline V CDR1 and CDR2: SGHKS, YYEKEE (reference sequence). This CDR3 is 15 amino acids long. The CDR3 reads CASSLRQGASTEAFF. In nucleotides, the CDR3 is TGTGCCAGCAGCTTGCGACAGGGGGCTTCCACTGAAGCTTTCTTT. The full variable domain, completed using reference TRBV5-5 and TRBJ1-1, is DAGVTQSPTHLIKTRGQQVTLRCSPISGHKSVSWYQQVLGQGPQFIFQYYEKEERGRGNFPDRFSARQFPNYSSELNVNALLLGDSALYLCASSLRQGASTEAFFGQGTRLTVV.

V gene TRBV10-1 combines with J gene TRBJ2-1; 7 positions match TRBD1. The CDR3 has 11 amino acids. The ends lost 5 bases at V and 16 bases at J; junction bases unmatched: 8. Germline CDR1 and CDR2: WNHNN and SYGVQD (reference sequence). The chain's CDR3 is CASSRDREYFF. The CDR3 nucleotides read TGCGCCAGCAGTAGAGACAGGGAATACTTCTTC.

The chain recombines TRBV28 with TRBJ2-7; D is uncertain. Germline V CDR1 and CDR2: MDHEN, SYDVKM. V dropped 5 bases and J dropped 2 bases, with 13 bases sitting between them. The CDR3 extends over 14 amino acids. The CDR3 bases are TGTGCCAGCAGTACCGACTCCGATCCCTACGAGCAGTACTTC. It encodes CASSTDSDPYEQYF.

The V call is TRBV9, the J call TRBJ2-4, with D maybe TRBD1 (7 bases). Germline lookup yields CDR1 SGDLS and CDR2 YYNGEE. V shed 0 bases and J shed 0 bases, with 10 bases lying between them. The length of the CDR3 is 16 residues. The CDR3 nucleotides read TGTGCCAGCAGCGTAGGGCAGGGGGGAGCCAAAAACATTCAGTACTTC. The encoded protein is CASSVGQGGAKNIQYF.

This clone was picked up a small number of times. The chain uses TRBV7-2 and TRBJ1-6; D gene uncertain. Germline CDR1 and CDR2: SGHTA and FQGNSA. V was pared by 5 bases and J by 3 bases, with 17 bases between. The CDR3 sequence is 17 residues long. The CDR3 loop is CASSPTPSLYYNSPLHF. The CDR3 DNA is TGTGCCAGCAGCCCTACCCCCTCACTGTACTATAATTCACCCCTCCACTTT. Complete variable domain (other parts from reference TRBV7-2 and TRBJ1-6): GAGVSQSPSNKVTEKGKDVELRCDPISGHTALYWYRQSLGQGLEFLIYFQGNSAPDKSGLPSDRFSAERTGGSVSTLTIQRTQQEDSAVYLCASSPTPSLYYNSPLHFGNGTRLTVT.

The CDR3 nucleotides read TGTGCCAGCAGCTTAAGACGGGCGGGCTACAATGAGCAGTTCTTC. Protein sequence: CASSLRRAGYNEQFF. The rearrangement uses TRBV7-2 and TRBJ2-1, with D possibly matching TRBD2 (5 bases). Germline V lookup: CDR1 SGHTA, CDR2 FQGNSA. Deletions cut 2 bases from V and 3 bases from J, with 11 bases between. The CDR3 contains 15 residues.

CDR3 loop: CASSLDRGLGQPQHF. CDR3 DNA sequence: TGTGCCAGCAGCCTCGACAGGGGATTAGGTCAGCCCCAGCATTTT. This chain uses TRBV11-2 with TRBJ1-5; TRBD1 agrees at 8 bases. Germline V gives CDR1 SGHAT, CDR2 FQNNGV. This CDR3 is 15 amino acids long. Trimming cost V 5 bases and J 6 bases; bases outside gene matches: 9.

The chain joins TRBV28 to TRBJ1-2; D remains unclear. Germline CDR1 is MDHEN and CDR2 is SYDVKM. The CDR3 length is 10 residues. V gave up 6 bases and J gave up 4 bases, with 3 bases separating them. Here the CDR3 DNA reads TGTGCCAGCAGCCGCTATGGCTACACCTTC. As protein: CASSRYGYTF.

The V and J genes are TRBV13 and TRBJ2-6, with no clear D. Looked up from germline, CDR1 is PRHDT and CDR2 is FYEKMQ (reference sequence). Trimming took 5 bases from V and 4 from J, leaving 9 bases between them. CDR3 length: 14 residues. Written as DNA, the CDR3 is TGTGCCAGCAGCCAGTCGAGGGGGGCCAACGTCCTGACTTTC. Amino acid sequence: CASSQSRGANVLTF.

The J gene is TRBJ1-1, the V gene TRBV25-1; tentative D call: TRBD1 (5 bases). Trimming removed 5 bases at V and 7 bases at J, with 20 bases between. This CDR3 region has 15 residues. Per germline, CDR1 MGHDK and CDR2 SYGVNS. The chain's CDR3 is CASSIVGQGAGEAFF. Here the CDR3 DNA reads TGTGCCAGCAGTATCGTGGGGCAGGGCGCAGGTGAAGCTTTCTTT.

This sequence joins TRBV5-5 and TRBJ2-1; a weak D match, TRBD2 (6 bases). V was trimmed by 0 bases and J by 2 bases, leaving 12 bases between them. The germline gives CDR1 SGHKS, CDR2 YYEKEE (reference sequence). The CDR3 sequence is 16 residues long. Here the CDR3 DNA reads TGTGCCAGCAGCTTGGGCCTAGCGAGCCCCTACAATGAGCAGTTCTTC. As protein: CASSLGLASPYNEQFF.

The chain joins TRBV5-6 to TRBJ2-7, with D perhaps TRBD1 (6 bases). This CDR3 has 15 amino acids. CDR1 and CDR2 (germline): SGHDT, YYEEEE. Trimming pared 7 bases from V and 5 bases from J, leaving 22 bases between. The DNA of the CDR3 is TGTGCCAGCTTGAATTTGGGGGCAAGGATCAACGAGCAGTACTTC. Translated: CASLNLGARINEQYF. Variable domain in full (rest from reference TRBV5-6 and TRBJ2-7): DAGVTQSPTHLIKTRGQQVTLRCSPKSGHDTVSWYQQALGQGPQFIFQYYEEEERQRGNFPDRFSGHQFPNYSSELNVNALLLGDSALYLCASLNLGARINEQYFGPGTRLTVT.

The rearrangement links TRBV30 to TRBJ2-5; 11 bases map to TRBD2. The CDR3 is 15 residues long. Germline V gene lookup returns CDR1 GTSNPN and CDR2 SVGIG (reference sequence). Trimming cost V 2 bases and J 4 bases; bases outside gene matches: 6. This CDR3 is CAWSLAGGSSETQYF. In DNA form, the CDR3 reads TGTGCCTGGAGTTTAGCGGGAGGGAGTTCAGAGACCCAGTACTTC.

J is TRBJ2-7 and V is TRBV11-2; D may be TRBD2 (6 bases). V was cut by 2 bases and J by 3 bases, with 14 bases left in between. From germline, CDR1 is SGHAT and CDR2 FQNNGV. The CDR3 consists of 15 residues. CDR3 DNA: TGTGCCAGCAGCTTAAGCTTGACGGGAGTCTACGAGCAGTACTTC. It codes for CASSLSLTGVYEQYF.

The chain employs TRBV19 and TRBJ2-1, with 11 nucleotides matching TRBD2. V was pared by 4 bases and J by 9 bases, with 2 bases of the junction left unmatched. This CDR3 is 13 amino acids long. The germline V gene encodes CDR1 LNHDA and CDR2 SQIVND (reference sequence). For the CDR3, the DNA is TGTGCCAGTAGTACCGGACTAGCGGGTGAGCAGTTCTTC. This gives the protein CASSTGLAGEQFF.

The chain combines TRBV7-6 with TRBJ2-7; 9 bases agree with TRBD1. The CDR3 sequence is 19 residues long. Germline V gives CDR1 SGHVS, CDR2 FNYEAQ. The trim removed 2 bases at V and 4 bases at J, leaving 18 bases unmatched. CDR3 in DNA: TGTGCCAGCAGCTTACCCCCAGGGGGGGACAGGGAGACTCTATACGAGCAGTACTTC. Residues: CASSLPPGGDRETLYEQYF. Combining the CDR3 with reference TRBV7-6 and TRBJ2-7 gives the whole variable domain GAGVSQSPRYKVTKRGQDVALRCDPISGHVSLYWYRQALGQGPEFLTYFNYEAQQDKSGLPNDRFSAERPEGSISTLTIQRTEQRDSAMYRCASSLPPGGDRETLYEQYFGPGTRLTVT.

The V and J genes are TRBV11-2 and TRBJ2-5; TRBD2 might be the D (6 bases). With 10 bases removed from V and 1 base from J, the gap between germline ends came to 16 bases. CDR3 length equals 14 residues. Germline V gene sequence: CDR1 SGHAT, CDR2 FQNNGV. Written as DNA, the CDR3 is TGTGCCATCTCGGCAGGAGGGGCCCAAGAGACCCAGTACTTC. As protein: CAISAGGAQETQYF.

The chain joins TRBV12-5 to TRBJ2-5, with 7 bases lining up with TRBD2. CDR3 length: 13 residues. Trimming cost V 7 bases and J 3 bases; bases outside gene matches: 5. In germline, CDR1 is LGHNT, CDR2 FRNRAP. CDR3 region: CASALGGEETQYF. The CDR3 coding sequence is TGTGCTAGTGCCCTGGGGGGGGAAGAGACCCAGTACTTC.